Each of the 6 T cell receptor beta chains below was sequenced from the same sample in a study of cytotoxic CD8 clonotypes in ibrutinib-treated CLL. Clones were sequenced by immunoSEQ multiplex PCR, and TCRdb holds only the in-frame ones, with some missing. Altogether about 25,000 clones are present, approximately 85% being singletons, with the ten largest covering roughly 8%. The source material was PBMCs, sampled after 24 months of ibrutinib treatment. The receptors come from a human donor with chronic lymphocytic leukemia.

This rearrangement joins TRBV18 to TRBJ2-5; TRBD1 matches at 7 bases. CDR1 and CDR2 (germline): KGHSH, LQKENI. The CDR3 totals 15 residues. The trim removed 0 bases at V and 5 bases at J, leaving 6 bases unmatched. CDR3 loop: CASSPPDRAAETQYF. The CDR3 DNA follows: TGTGCCAGCTCACCACCCGACAGGGCTGCGGAGACCCAGTACTTC.

The V and J genes are TRBV5-4 and TRBJ2-7, with TRBD1 matching over 8 bases. Germline V lookup: CDR1 SGHNT, CDR2 YYREEE (reference sequence). Unmatched junction bases numbered 4, after V lost 3 bases and J lost 5 bases. This CDR3 contains 13 residues. The CDR3 region is CASSSDRGHEQYF. The CDR3 region has the DNA TGTGCCAGCAGCTCCGACAGGGGCCACGAGCAGTACTTC.

This chain connects TRBV5-4 to TRBJ1-2, with TRBD1 matching over 10 bases. Germline V gives CDR1 SGHNT, CDR2 YYREEE (reference sequence). Unmatched junction bases numbered 8, after V lost 5 bases and J lost 4 bases. This CDR3 contains 15 residues. The CDR3 here is CASSGGTGDIYGYTF. CDR3 in DNA: TGTGCCAGCAGTGGCGGGACAGGGGATATCTATGGCTACACCTTC. Filled out from reference TRBV5-4 and TRBJ1-2, the complete variable domain reads ETGVTQSPTHLIKTRGQQVTLRCSSQSGHNTVSWYQQALGQGPQFIFQYYREEENGRGNFPPRFSGLQFPNYSSELNVNALELDDSALYLCASSGGTGDIYGYTFGSGTRLTVV.

V gene TRBV7-3 combines with J gene TRBJ1-1; D might be TRBD1 (5 bases). V dropped 3 bases and J dropped 1 base, with 9 bases sitting between them. The CDR3 consists of 14 residues. The germline gives CDR1 SGHTA, CDR2 FQGTGA. The CDR3 nucleotides read TGTGCCAGCAGCTTGGGGCCAGGGAACACTGAAGCTTTCTTT. It translates to CASSLGPGNTEAFF.

This clone was observed a few times. This chain joins TRBV7-3 and TRBJ2-6; D ambiguous. Germline CDR1 SGHTA, CDR2 FQGTGA. This CDR3 spans 13 amino acids. Trimming removed 2 bases from V and 7 bases from J, with 6 bases in between. The chain's CDR3 is CASSLAAANVLTF. Written as DNA, the CDR3 is TGTGCCAGCAGCTTAGCGGCAGCCAACGTCCTGACTTTC.

This clone has only a few counts. The gene calls are TRBV5-6 and TRBJ2-2, with 8 nucleotides matching TRBD2. The CDR3 covers 17 residues. Trimming removed 0 bases from V and 1 base from J; junction bases left unmatched: 5. The V gene's germline CDR1 is SGHDT and CDR2 YYEEEE. The CDR3 spells CASSLGAGAVNTGELFF. The DNA for the CDR3 is TGTGCCAGCAGCTTGGGAGCGGGGGCTGTGAACACCGGGGAGCTGTTTTTT.